The 16 T cell receptor beta chains reported below all come from one sample, sequenced in a study of tumor-infiltrating lymphocytes in oesophageal squamous cell carcinoma. MiXCR, run by TCRdb on the PCR reads, gives a single entry per CDR3 protein. Counted here are 15,000 to 20,000 distinct CDR3 sequences, approximately 50% occurring once; the ten biggest clones make up approximately 16%. Sequenced input: esophageal tumor tissue. These receptors were taken from a male donor with esophageal squamous cell carcinoma.

As for this clonotype: The final CDR3 position lacks the conserved phenylalanine or tryptophan, pointing to a likely read error. The limits of the CDR3 on the DNA are not certain, so only TCRdb's listed CDR3 is given. The V gene is TRBV7-4, the J gene TRBJ2-3; TRBD2, the D gene given by the table, was not confirmed from the DNA. The germline V gene encodes CDR1 SGHVT and CDR2 SQSDAQ. With termini counted, the CDR3 has 14 amino acids. CDR3 sequence reads: CASSLVGDGYTFGS.

The CDR3 region is CASSPTSGGEGNIQYF. As DNA, the CDR3 is TGTGCCAGCAGCCCCACGTCGGGGGGCGAAGGAAACATTCAGTACTTC. The J gene is TRBJ2-7, the V gene TRBV7-3; TRBD2 is a possible D gene (7 bases). The end of the DNA aligns better with TRBJ2-4, so the J call may be wrong. This CDR3 is 16 amino acids long. The V gene's germline CDR1 is SGHTA and CDR2 FQGTGA.

The V call is TRBV5-1, the J call TRBJ2-1; no reliable D call. Near its end, the DNA agrees better with TRBJ2-7, so the J call may be wrong. There are 13 residues in the CDR3. Germline CDR1 reads SGHRS; CDR2 reads YFSETQ. CDR3 DNA sequence: TGCGCCAGCAGCTTGAGACTGGCCTACGAGCAGTACTTC. This translates into CASSLRLAYEQYF.

Notes on this clonotype: A much more abundant neighbour one base away suggests this may be a read error. The rearrangement uses TRBV27 and TRBJ1-4; D unclear. This CDR3 has 13 amino acids. Germline CDR1 and CDR2: MNHEY and SMNVEV (reference sequence). V lost 5 bases and J 8 bases, leaving 12 bases between the germline ends. Here the CDR3 DNA reads TGTGCCAGCAGTCACCAACTGGGGGAAAAACTGTTTTTT. Protein: CASSHQLGEKLFF. The whole variable domain, filled in from reference TRBV27 and TRBJ1-4, reads EAQVTQNPRYLITVTGKKLTVTCSQNMNHEYMSWYRQDPGLGLRQIYYSMNVEVTDKGDVPEGYKVSRKEKRNFPLILESPSPNQTSLYFCASSHQLGEKLFFGSGTQLSVL.

This chain links TRBV12-3 or TRBV12-4 with TRBJ1-5; D gene uncertain. The CDR3 runs 14 residues. With 5 bases removed from V and 5 bases from J, the gap between germline ends came to 13 bases. For the CDR3, the DNA is TGTGCCAGCAGTACCGTGGTTGGTCATCAGCCCCAGCATTTT. Translation gives CASSTVVGHQPQHF.

About this clonotype itself: The DNA is left out, because the CDR3 cannot be placed on it with certainty; the CDR3 is given as TCRdb lists it. The J gene is TRBJ2-1, the V gene TRBV5-3. TRBV5-3 is marked as an open reading frame, function uncertain. A total of 23 residues make up the CDR3, ends included. The CDR3 loop reads CASTNQTSMYLCASSISFVGQFF.

The chain employs TRBV27 and TRBJ2-3; the D gene is possibly TRBD2 (6 bases). The J call may be faulty, since TRBJ2-1 better matches the DNA end. CDR1 MNHEY and CDR2 SMNVEV come from the germline V gene (reference sequence). The CDR3 runs to 13 residues. CDR3 bases: TGTGCCAGCAGTTGGGAAGCTAGCGATCCTCAGTTCTTC. This sequence encodes CASSWEASDPQFF.

This clonotype has at least ten counts. V and J are TRBV14 and TRBJ2-3; 12 bases fit TRBD2. V lost 3 bases to trimming and J lost 3 bases; unmatched junction nucleotides: 4. Germline V CDR1 and CDR2: SGHDN, FVKESK. The CDR3 runs to 16 residues. The CDR3 loop is CASSQTGTSGTDTQYF. The DNA for the CDR3 is TGTGCCAGCAGCCAGACCGGGACTAGCGGGACAGATACGCAGTATTTT.

This clonotype occurred many times. Germline is not matched at one junction end, which may reflect a read error. V gene TRBV27 combines with J gene TRBJ2-5; 9 nucleotides match TRBD1. Per germline, CDR1 MNHEY and CDR2 SMNVEV (reference sequence). This CDR3 region has 19 residues. The CDR3 protein is CTSSLSFRGQGMSWETQYF. The CDR3 DNA follows: TGCACCAGCAGTTTATCTTTCCGGGGACAGGGTATGAGTTGGGAGACCCAGTACTTC.

This clonotype was seen more than once but under ten times. This may stem from a read error, because a much larger clone lies one nucleotide away. The chain has TRBV6-1 and TRBJ1-1, with D possibly matching TRBD1 (5 bases). CDR1 MNHNS and CDR2 SASEGT come from the germline V gene. The CDR3 is 13 residues long. CDR3 in amino acids: CAGSQTDIEGDVF. CDR3 in DNA: TGTGCCGGCAGCCAGACAGATATTGAAGGGGACGTCTTT.

Written as DNA, the CDR3 is TGTGCCAGCAGCCAGACCGGGACTTTC. Protein: CASSQTGTF. The J gene is TRBJ2-6, the V gene TRBV14, with unresolved D. This CDR3 region has 9 residues. CDR1 SGHDN and CDR2 FVKESK come from the germline V gene. Between the trimmed V and J ends, which lost 3 bases and 18 bases, there was a span of 6 bases.

This clonotype was found a few times. The CDR3 DNA sequence: TGTGCCAGCAGCGACGGAACTCTTCCTTTTTCACCCCTCCACTTT. Its protein product is CASSDGTLPFSPLHF. This chain uses TRBV7-2 with TRBJ1-1; D is uncertain. The J call may be incorrect, as the DNA end agrees better with TRBJ1-6. Germline V lookup: CDR1 SGHTA, CDR2 FQGNSA. The CDR3 is 15 residues long.

This chain connects TRBV7-6 to TRBJ1-3; D is unresolved. This CDR3 is 17 amino acids long. Germline V gene sequence: CDR1 SGHVS, CDR2 FNYEAQ. V lost 0 bases and J 4 bases, leaving 16 bases between the germline ends. In DNA form, the CDR3 reads TGTGCCAGCAGCTTAGCGCTCGGTACAGCTCAAGGAAACACCATATATTTT. It is translated as CASSLALGTAQGNTIYF.

This sequence joins TRBV7-3 and TRBJ2-5; no reliable D call. Trimming took 3 bases from V and 11 from J, leaving 19 bases between them. The germline V gene has CDR1 SGHTA and CDR2 FQGTGA. The CDR3 sequence is 14 residues long. CDR3 sequence (DNA): TGTGCCAGCAGCTTCGGTGGCGGTTACAATGAGCAGTACTTC. Amino acids: CASSFGGGYNEQYF. Full variable domain (outside the CDR3, taken from reference TRBV7-3 and TRBJ2-5): GAGVSQTPSNKVTEKGKYVELRCDPISGHTALYWYRQSLGQGPEFLIYFQGTGAADDSGLPNDRFFAVRPEGSVSTLKIQRTERGDSAVYLCASSFGGGYNEQYFGPGTRLLVL.

This clonotype was observed once. The V and J genes are TRBV27 and TRBJ2-1, with TRBD1 identical over 7 bases. Germline V gives CDR1 MNHEY, CDR2 SMNVEV (reference sequence). The CDR3 is made up of 12 amino acids. V shed 0 bases, J shed 13 bases, and the junction held 3 bases outside the gene matches. The CDR3 protein is CASSLSGGLQFF. In DNA, the CDR3 is TGTGCCAGCAGTTTATCAGGGGGCCTCCAGTTCTTC.

The chain employs TRBV7-9 and TRBJ2-7; the match to TRBD2 covers 14 bases. The better agreement between TRBJ2-1 and the DNA end casts doubt on the J call. From germline, CDR1 is SEHNR and CDR2 FQNEAQ (reference sequence). The CDR3 consists of 17 residues. CDR3 sequence: CASSPRTSGRQYNEQFF. The CDR3 DNA reads TGTGCCAGCAGCCCGCGGACTAGCGGGAGGCAGTACAATGAGCAGTTCTTC.